Listed here are 13 T cell receptor beta chains from one sample, sequenced in a study of T cells in Graves' hyperthyroidism and ophthalmopathy. Researchers took RNA transcripts and amplified the TCR beta CDR3 regions from them. RT-PCR in the first round (using the HTBI primer set) targeted the TCR CDR3. TCRdb analysed the multiplex PCR reads with MiXCR anew, one entry per CDR3 protein. The table lists 300,000 to 400,000 distinct CDR3 sequences, approximately 15% of them singletons. Sequences were obtained from blood. Source of these receptors: a woman under 40 with Graves' ophthalmopathy.

Many counts were recorded for this clonotype. This chain uses TRBV5-5 with TRBJ2-2, with 9 positions matching TRBD1. There are 15 residues in the CDR3. Germline V gives CDR1 SGHKS, CDR2 YYEKEE (reference sequence). The trim removed 4 bases at V and 3 bases at J, leaving 4 bases unmatched. The chain's CDR3 is CASSAGQGYTGELFF. CDR3 in DNA: TGTGCCAGCAGCGCCGGACAGGGGTACACCGGGGAGCTGTTTTTT.

This clonotype was detected many times. The genes are TRBV3-1 and TRBJ2-5; the D is unclear. CDR1 and CDR2 (germline): LGHDT, YNNKEL (reference sequence). The CDR3 contains 12 residues. Trimming took off 2 bases at V and 4 bases at J, with 5 bases between the two ends. The CDR3 region has the DNA TGTGCCAGCAGCCAACATCTAGAGACCCAGTACTTC. It encodes CASSQHLETQYF.

This clonotype showed up many times. The CDR3 bases are TGTGCCAGCAGTTTTGTACCCTATAGCAATCAGCCCCAGCATTTT. Its translation is CASSFVPYSNQPQHF. V usage is TRBV12-3 or TRBV12-4 and J usage is TRBJ1-5; no definite D call. The CDR3 contains 15 residues. V was clipped by 3 bases and J by 0 bases, with 9 bases between them.

This clonotype was observed at least ten times. This rearrangement joins TRBV4-2 to TRBJ2-5; 9 nucleotides match TRBD1. CDR1 and CDR2 (germline): LGHNA, YNFKEQ. The CDR3 totals 16 residues. V shed 3 bases and J 2 bases; nucleotides not matched to a gene: 7. The CDR3 DNA reads as TGTGCCAGCAGCCATAGCAACGGACAGGGGCAAGAGACCCAGTACTTC. Its protein is CASSHSNGQGQETQYF.

This clonotype showed up just a few times. V and J are TRBV19 and TRBJ2-4; D call uncertain. With 3 bases removed from V and 0 bases from J, the gap between germline ends came to 9 bases. The CDR3 has 15 residues. The germline CDR1 and CDR2 sequences are LNHDA and SQIVND (reference sequence). CDR3 in DNA: TGTGCCAGTAGTATCGGGTGGAAAGCCAAAAACATTCAGTACTTC. It codes for CASSIGWKAKNIQYF.

This clonotype was detected once. A much larger clonotype is one base distant, so this may be a read error. The chain links TRBV4-1 to TRBJ1-1; D is unclear. The length of the CDR3 is 15 residues. Germline CDR1 is MGHRA and CDR2 is YSYEKL. Between the trimmed V and J ends, which lost 4 bases and 0 bases, there was a span of 12 bases. CDR3 sequence (DNA): TGCGCCAGCAGCCGCATCCCGGTTGTGAACACTGAAGCTTTCTTT. This codes for CASSRIPVVNTEAFF.

The sample holds a few counts of this clonotype. The genes are TRBV14 and TRBJ2-7; tentatively, D is TRBD1 (5 bases). The V end lost 8 bases, the J end lost 3 bases, and 8 bases lay between the germline ends. Looked up from germline, CDR1 is SGHDN and CDR2 is FVKESK. CDR3 length: 11 residues. The CDR3 spells CASGRDYEQYF. The CDR3 DNA reads as TGTGCCAGCGGCAGGGACTACGAGCAGTACTTC.

This clonotype was counted ten times or more. The chain couples TRBV20-1 to TRBJ2-5; 10 bases are shared with TRBD1. Trimming cost V 4 bases and J 1 base; bases outside gene matches: 3. The CDR3 totals 14 residues. CDR1 is DFQATT and CDR2 is SNEGSKA in the germline V gene (reference sequence). As DNA, the CDR3 is TGCAGTGCTACGGACAGGGGGGTCCAAGAGACCCAGTACTTC. It specifies CSATDRGVQETQYF.

This clonotype was seen ten or more times. The chain couples TRBV12-3 or TRBV12-4 to TRBJ2-1, with 7 bases lining up with TRBD1. V lost 6 bases, J lost 5 bases, and 7 bases stayed unmatched. The CDR3 spans 14 residues. The DNA of the CDR3 is TGTGCCAGCAGCAATAGACAGGGTAACAATGAGCAGTTCTTC. It specifies CASSNRQGNNEQFF.

At least ten counts were recorded for this clonotype. V and J are TRBV20-1 and TRBJ2-2; 7 nucleotides agree with TRBD1. Per germline, CDR1 DFQATT and CDR2 SNEGSKA (reference sequence). CDR3 size: 17 residues. With V trimmed by 0 bases and J by 0 bases, 7 bases remained unmatched. The CDR3 loop reads CSARDYRDRANTGELFF. The CDR3 DNA follows: TGCAGTGCTAGAGATTACCGCGACAGGGCGAACACCGGGGAGCTGTTTTTT.

The sample holds many counts of this clonotype. This sequence joins TRBV3-1 and TRBJ2-1; D is perhaps TRBD1 (6 bases). CDR1 LGHDT and CDR2 YNNKEL come from the germline V gene (reference sequence). Trimming removed 4 bases at V and 4 bases at J, with 14 bases between. This CDR3 region has 15 residues. CDR3 in DNA: TGTGCCAGCAGCCCGCGACAGGATCCATACAATGAGCAGTTCTTC. Translation gives CASSPRQDPYNEQFF.

This clonotype was seen a single time. The chain uses TRBV28 and TRBJ2-7, with D uncertain. The V gene's germline CDR1 is MDHEN and CDR2 SYDVKM. The CDR3 consists of 12 residues. V was trimmed by 4 bases and J by 7 bases, leaving 11 bases between them. The CDR3 spells CASSYQVEEQYF. In nucleotides, the CDR3 is TGTGCCAGCAGTTATCAGGTGGAGGAGCAGTACTTC. The variable domain in full, completed from reference TRBV28 and TRBJ2-7, reads DVKVTQSSRYLVKRTGEKVFLECVQDMDHENMFWYRQDPGLGLRLIYFSYDVKMKEKGDIPEGYSVSREKKERFSLILESASTNQTSMYLCASSYQVEEQYFGPGTRLTVT.

In this sample, this clonotype turned up a few times. This may be a read error, as it is one base from a much larger clone. J is TRBJ1-1 and V is TRBV6-2 or TRBV6-3; D not certain. The ends were cut back, 6 bases at V and 5 bases at J, with 16 bases in the middle. Germline assignment: CDR1 MNHEY and CDR2 SVGEGT. The CDR3 contains 14 residues. CDR3 region: CASSLTRFWTEAFF. The CDR3 DNA is TGTGCCAGCAGCCTAACGCGATTTTGGACTGAAGCTTTCTTT.